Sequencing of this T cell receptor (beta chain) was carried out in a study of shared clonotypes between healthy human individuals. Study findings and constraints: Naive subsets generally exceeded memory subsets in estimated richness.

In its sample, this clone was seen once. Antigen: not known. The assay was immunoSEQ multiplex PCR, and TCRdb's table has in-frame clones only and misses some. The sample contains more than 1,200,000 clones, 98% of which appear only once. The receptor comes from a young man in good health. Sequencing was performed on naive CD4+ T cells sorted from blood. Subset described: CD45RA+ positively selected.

CDR3 amino acids: CSVDLVPSETQYF. CDR3 DNA: TGCAGCGTTGACCTCGTCCCCTCGGAGACCCAGTACTTC. The gene calls are TRBV29-1 and TRBJ2-5; no reliable D call. Trimming stripped 3 bases from V and 5 bases from J, with 13 bases between. The CDR3 sequence is 13 residues long. From germline, CDR1 is SQVTM and CDR2 ANQGSEA.